Below, 11 T cell receptor beta chains from the same sample are listed, as sequenced in a study of human T cells and chemical hapten exposure. TCRdb re-analysed the RACE reads in MiXCR, keeping a single row per CDR3 protein. The profile shows approximately 52,000 distinct CDR3 sequences, approximately 11% of them singletons. Time point: patch test 1, 2 weeks after DPC sensitization. Noted treatment: therapeutic diphenylcyclopropenone sensitization with weekly scalp DPC. Total RNA extraction was carried out from unfractionated whole blood. Here the sequenced sample was whole blood, taken in connection with sensitization to the hapten diphenylcyclopropenone (DPC). The source of these receptors is a woman aged 40 to 50 with alopecia areata. Some clones in this sample may be carry-over from other donors' samples.

V is TRBV2 and J is TRBJ2-7; D may match TRBD1 or TRBD2 (7 bases each). The V gene lost 4 bases and the J gene lost 4 bases, with 17 bases spanning the gap. Germline CDR1 is SNHLY and CDR2 is FYNNEI. The CDR3 totals 15 residues. This CDR3 reads CASSVGGTAEYEQYF. The CDR3 DNA follows: TGTGCCAGCAGTGTGGGAGGGACAGCGGAGTACGAGCAGTACTTC.

The V gene is TRBV4-1, the J gene TRBJ2-7; a possible D gene is TRBD1 (5 bases). The germline V gene has CDR1 MGHRA and CDR2 YSYEKL. The germline V and J ends were trimmed by 5 bases and 2 bases, with 7 bases remaining between them. The CDR3 loop spans 12 amino acids. This CDR3 reads CASSSGTYEQYF. The CDR3 bases are TGCGCCAGCAGCTCAGGGACCTACGAGCAGTACTTC.

This clonotype was observed at least ten times. DNA for the CDR3: TGCAGCGTTGGGGGGTTGGATCAGCCCCAGCATTTT. The encoded protein is CSVGGLDQPQHF. J is TRBJ1-5 and V is TRBV29-1; D might be TRBD1 (5 bases). Looked up from germline, CDR1 is SQVTM and CDR2 is ANQGSEA. The CDR3 has 12 residues. V lost 4 bases and J lost 5, with 9 bases in between. The variable domain in full, completed from reference TRBV29-1 and TRBJ1-5, reads SAVISQKPSRDICQRGTSLTIQCQVDSQVTMMFWYRQQPGQSLTLIATANQGSEATYESGFVIDKFPISRPNLTFSTLTVSNMSPEDSSIYLCSVGGLDQPQHFGDGTRLSIL.

Note on this clonotype: The junction departs from the called germline gene at one end, perhaps through a read error. The chain combines TRBV4-1 with TRBJ2-3; TRBD1 or TRBD2 may be the D gene (5 bases each). Germline V gives CDR1 MGHRA, CDR2 YSYEKL. CDR3 length: 16 amino acids. The CDR3 nucleotides are TGCGCCAGCAGCCAAGCTCCTAGCCGAGGGGCAGAAACGCAGTATTTT. It translates to CASSQAPSRGAETQYF.

This clonotype was seen repeatedly, ten times or more. This sequence joins TRBV18 and TRBJ1-1; D perhaps matches TRBD1 (5 bases). The CDR3 runs 15 residues. Trimming pared 3 bases from V and 1 base from J, leaving 12 bases between. CDR1 KGHSH and CDR2 LQKENI come from the germline V gene. The CDR3: CASSPPVGRNTEAFF. The CDR3 DNA sequence: TGTGCCAGCTCACCGCCGGTGGGGCGGAACACTGAAGCTTTCTTT.

This clonotype came up a few times. The rearrangement uses TRBV28 and TRBJ2-7; D call uncertain. The CDR3 sequence is 15 residues long. The germline V gene has CDR1 MDHEN and CDR2 SYDVKM. V was pared by 5 bases and J by 2 bases, with 16 bases between. CDR3 sequence reads: CASSLMGPTTYEQYF. DNA for the CDR3: TGTGCCAGCAGTCTTATGGGCCCCACGACCTACGAGCAGTACTTC.

The rearrangement joins TRBV7-2 to TRBJ2-1; TRBD2 matches 9 bases. The junction had 6 bases not matched to a gene; V was cut back by 1 base and J by 8 bases. Germline CDR1 SGHTA, CDR2 FQGNSA. The CDR3 spans 15 residues. This CDR3 is CASSLVAGGTHEQFF. The CDR3 DNA follows: TGTGCCAGCAGCTTAGTTGCGGGAGGGACCCATGAGCAGTTCTTC.

Ten or more counts support this clonotype. The CDR3 nucleotides read TGTGCCAGCAGCTTGGAGGGGATCGATGAAAAACTGTTTTTT. Its translation is CASSLEGIDEKLFF. The rearrangement links TRBV5-6 to TRBJ1-4, with a weak D call TRBD1 (5 bases). V lost 0 bases to trimming and J lost 6 bases, with 9 bases between them. The V gene's germline CDR1 is SGHDT and CDR2 YYEEEE. This CDR3 has 14 residues.

This chain connects TRBV20-1 to TRBJ2-1; unclear D gene. Germline CDR1 and CDR2: DFQATT and SNEGSKA (reference sequence). This CDR3 is built from 14 residues. Trimming took 1 base from V and 10 from J, leaving 17 bases between them. The CDR3 DNA follows: TGCAGTGCTAGAGGGCCCGCCGGCCTGATGGAGCAGTTCTTC. It encodes CSARGPAGLMEQFF.

This rearrangement joins TRBV30 to TRBJ2-1; no definite D call. CDR1 and CDR2 (germline): GTSNPN, SVGIG (reference sequence). V lost 4 bases and J lost 10, with 20 bases in between. The CDR3 is 14 amino acids. The CDR3 DNA is TGTGCCTGGAACTTGGATTTAGGATCCGACGAGCAGTTCTTC. This encodes CAWNLDLGSDEQFF.

J is TRBJ1-1 and V is TRBV25-1; D might be TRBD1 (6 bases). V was shortened by 3 bases and J by 7 bases, with 15 bases between the two germline ends. This CDR3 is built from 14 residues. Germline V gives CDR1 MGHDK, CDR2 SYGVNS. CDR3 amino acids: CASSEFNREDEAFF. CDR3 nucleotides: TGTGCCAGCAGTGAGTTCAACAGGGAGGATGAAGCTTTCTTT.